This TCR beta chain was observed in a study of blood T cell repertoires in COVID-19. For the study at large: PBMCs, B-cell-depleted T cells, or T cells provided the cDNA or gDNA that made up the material.

Libraries were prepared by immunoSEQ multiplex PCR; TCRdb keeps only in-frame clonotypes and omits some of them. Of 95,000 or so clones in the sample, 75% to 90% were seen once. The CDR3 extends over 14 amino acids. The ends lost 4 bases at V and 6 bases at J; junction bases unmatched: 6. CDR1 and CDR2 from the germline V gene are SQVTM and ANQGSEA. The V call is TRBV29-1, the J call TRBJ2-2; 9 positions match TRBD2. This clonotype originated in a man at least 80 years old with active or convalescent COVID-19. Sequencing input: peripheral blood. CDR3 in DNA: TGCAGCGTTGTTAGGGCGGGAGGGCCCGGGGAGCTGTTTTTT. As protein: CSVVRAGGPGELFF.